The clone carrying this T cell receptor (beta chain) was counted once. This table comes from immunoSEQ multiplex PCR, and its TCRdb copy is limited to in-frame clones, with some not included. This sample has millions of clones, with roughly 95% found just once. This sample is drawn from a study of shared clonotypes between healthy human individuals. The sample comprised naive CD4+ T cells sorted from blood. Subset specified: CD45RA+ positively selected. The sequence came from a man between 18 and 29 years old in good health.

In nucleotides, the CDR3 is TGTGCCTTTATCAGACAGAGCTATCGCCTAAACTATGGCTACACCTTC. This sequence encodes CAFIRQSYRLNYGYTF. The chain employs TRBV30 and TRBJ1-2; a possible D gene is TRBD1 (5 bases). This CDR3 region has 16 residues. Germline-derived CDR1 and CDR2 are GTSNPN and SVGIG (reference sequence). V was cut by 7 bases and J by 2 bases, with 23 bases left in between.